This is a list of T cell receptor beta chains from one sample in a study of memory CD4+ T cells and cytomegalovirus serostatus. Using immunoSEQ multiplex PCR, the repertoire was profiled, and TCRdb retains in-frame clones only, with some absent. The data hold some 59,000 clones, with roughly four fifths observed a single time. What was sequenced was memory CD4+ T cells from blood. These receptors were collected from an adult in good health and CMV-seronegative. CDR3s include the opening cysteine and the closing phenylalanine or tryptophan. The D gene is left open where the match is weak. Clone size is given for some rows only: seen once, a few or many times, or a class if the clone is expanded.

>TRBJ1-6|.|TRBV7-2|TRBD1
TGTGCCAGCAGCTTAGGACAGGGAATTAATTCACCCCTCCACTTT
CASSLGQGINSPLHF
>TRBJ2-1|.|TRBV5-1|.
TGCGCCAGCAGGTATCAGCCAAGCTCCTACAATGAGCAGTTCTTC
CASRYQPSSYNEQFF
>TRBJ1-5|.|TRBV28|TRBD1
TGTGCCAGCAGTTCCCCCGGGCAGGGGGATCAGCCCCAGCATTTT
CASSSPGQGDQPQHF
>TRBJ2-2|.|TRBV9|TRBD1
TGTGCCAGCAGCGCCCGGACAGGGGGCGGGACCGGGGAGCTGTTTTTT
CASSARTGGGTGELFF
>TRBJ2-4|.|TRBV19|.
TGTGCCACTCGGGGTGGGATAGCCAAAAACATTCAGTACTTC
CATRGGIAKNIQYF
>TRBJ1-3|.|TRBV6-5|.
TGTGCCAGCAGTTACGACGGAAAGTCTGGAAACACCATATATTTT
CASSYDGKSGNTIYF
>TRBJ1-6|.|TRBV27|TRBD1
TGTGCCAGCAGTTTAGTAGCGACAGGGAGGTCACCCCTCCACTTT
CASSLVATGRSPLHF
>TRBJ2-7|.|TRBV11-1|.
TGTGCCAGCAGCTTAGATTGGGGTTTCTACGAGCAGTACTTC
CASSLDWGFYEQYF
>TRBJ2-1|.|TRBV7-9|.
TGTGCCAGCAGCTTAGGGGCGGTCAATGAGCAGTTCTTC
CASSLGAVNEQFF
>TRBJ1-4|.|TRBV27|.
TGTGCCAGCAGTTTCGCGGCAACTAATGAAAAACTGTTTTTT
CASSFAATNEKLFF
>TRBJ1-5|.|TRBV6-5|TRBD1
TGTGCCACCGCCCAGGGGGCGGGCAATCAGCCCCAGCATTTT
CATAQGAGNQPQHF
>TRBJ1-1|.|TRBV7-8|.
TGTGCCAGCACCCTTTCTCCAGGGGCGGCGACTGAAGCTTTCTTT
CASTLSPGAATEAFF
>TRBJ2-3|.|TRBV15|TRBD1
TGTGCCACCAGCAGTGATCCAGGGGGCAGGACAGATACGCAGTATTTT
CATSSDPGGRTDTQYF
>TRBJ2-5|.|TRBV7-3|.
TGTGCCAGCAGCTTAACGAGGGAGAGTTGGGAGACCCAGTACTTC
CASSLTRESWETQYF
>TRBJ2-3|.|TRBV28|.
TGTGCCAGCAGTTTTGGCCTGATGGGGCGCACAGATACGCAGTATTTT
CASSFGLMGRTDTQYF
>TRBJ2-7|few|TRBV5-1|.
TGCGCCAGCAGCTTGGGGCCGCAATACGAGCAGTACTTC
CASSLGPQYEQYF
>TRBJ2-3|.|TRBV10-2|.
TGCGCCAGCAGTGCTGGGGGCAGCACAGATACGCAGTATTTT
CASSAGGSTDTQYF
>TRBJ1-3|.|TRBV6-1|TRBD1
TGTGCCAGCAGTGAATGGGGGACAGGGAGAAGAGGAAACACCATATATTTT
CASSEWGTGRRGNTIYF
>TRBJ1-5|.|TRBV7-9|.
TGTGCCAGCAGCCGCTCGGGGGGGAATCAGCCCCAGCATTTT
CASSRSGGNQPQHF
>TRBJ2-4|few|TRBV4-1|.
TGCGCCAGCAGCCCTACGACCATACCCCTTGGCAAAAACATTCAGTACTTC
CASSPTTIPLGKNIQYF
>TRBJ2-3|.|TRBV6-1|.
TGTGCCAGCAGTGAATTTGCCGGAGCTAGCACAGATACGCAGTATTTT
CASSEFAGASTDTQYF
>TRBJ2-2|.|TRBV30|.
TGTGCCTGGACCCCAGCGTGGAGGGCGAACACCGGGGAGCTGTTTTTT
CAWTPAWRANTGELFF
>TRBJ2-7|.|TRBV5-6|TRBD2
TGTGCCAGCCTAAAAGCCCGGGGGGTCGGGTCCTACGAGCAGTACTTC
CASLKARGVGSYEQYF
>TRBJ2-5|.|TRBV20-1|.
TGCAGTGCTTTGGGGGAGACCCAGTACTTC
CSALGETQYF
>TRBJ2-1|.|TRBV2|TRBD1
TGTGCCAGCAGTAGGACAGGGAATAGGATCAATGAGCAGTTCTTC
CASSRTGNRINEQFF
>TRBJ2-5|.|TRBV21-1|.
TGTGCCAGCAGGAAATCGACAGGGCGCGAGACCCAGTACTTC
CASRKSTGRETQYF